This T cell receptor beta chain was identified in a study of shared clonotypes between healthy human individuals. Here immunoSEQ multiplex PCR was the method, and the copy in TCRdb shows in-frame clones only, minus some. The table shows around 1,100,000 clones, with 70% to 85% occurring only once. Trimming pared 3 bases from V and 6 bases from J, leaving 17 bases between. Germline CDR1 is SGHNT and CDR2 is YENEEA. The CDR3 covers 16 residues. This sequence was found in a young man in good health. Some clones in this sample may be carry-over from other donors' samples. Sample: memory CD4+ T cells from PBMCs. Subset of the sample: CD45RA-negative fraction. The genes are TRBV11-3 and TRBJ2-2; D remains unclear. The CDR3 DNA follows: TGTGCCAGCAGCTTGGGTGTGGCGGTTAGGCCCGGGGAGCTGTTTTTT. Its translation: CASSLGVAVRPGELFF.